This T cell receptor (beta chain) was obtained from a study of Ad26.COV2.S vaccination and SARS-CoV-2 variants. The CDR3 sequence is 11 residues long. CDR1 is LNHNV and CDR2 is YYDKDF in the germline V gene (reference sequence). V was trimmed by 8 bases and J by 6 bases, leaving 10 bases between them. Indicated treatment: around 19 received Ad26.COV2.S at low or high dose, single or two shots; 5 received placebo; per-sample allocation not given. The investigators took samples on day 63 after the first vaccine or placebo injection. Some clones are missing from TCRdb's copy, which holds only in-frame ones; the method was immunoSEQ multiplex PCR. The profile shows about 330,000 clones, roughly nine tenths of them singletons.

The rearrangement links TRBV15 to TRBJ1-1; D unclear. Sequenced here: peripheral blood, sampled in a trial of Ad26.COV2.S vaccine versus placebo. The receptor comes from a person between 18 and 65 years old who received the Ad26.COV2.S COVID-19 vaccine or a placebo. The CDR3 DNA reads as TGTGCCACCTTTACTGGCGCTGAAGCTTTCTTT. As protein: CATFTGAEAFF.